These 27 T cell receptor beta chains were sequenced from one sample in a study of blood T cell repertoires in COVID-19. Profiling relied on immunoSEQ multiplex PCR, and the TCRdb table lists in-frame clones only, not all of them. The sample has over 350,000 clones; nearly 90% are singletons. The sequencing sample was made of PBMCs or T cells enriched from blood (not recorded which). The receptors shown here come from a woman in her late teens or twenties with acute COVID-19.

The V gene is TRBV3-1 (or the pseudogene TRBV3-2), the J gene TRBJ2-7; D remains ambiguous. The CDR3 runs to 15 residues. The germline CDR1 and CDR2 sequences are LGHDT and YNNKEL (reference sequence). The germline V and J ends were trimmed by 3 bases and 3 bases, with 15 bases remaining between them. CDR3 sequence reads: CASSQDIELNYEQYF. DNA for the CDR3: TGTGCCAGCAGCCAGGATATAGAACTAAACTACGAGCAGTACTTC.

The rearrangement links TRBV6-8 to TRBJ1-5; 7 bases fit TRBD1. J lost 7 bases, V lost 7 bases, and 22 bases had no gene match. This CDR3 has 18 amino acids. CDR1 is MNHGY, CDR2 SAAAGT, per germline. CDR3 amino acids: CASNRLRPTGLQGQPQHF. CDR3 DNA sequence: TGTGCCAGCAACCGACTACGCCCGACAGGGCTTCAGGGCCAGCCCCAGCATTTT.

V and J are TRBV10-3 and TRBJ1-1, with 9 bases matching TRBD1. This CDR3 region has 16 residues. Germline V gene sequence: CDR1 ENHRY, CDR2 SYGVKD. V lost 0 bases to trimming and J lost 8 bases; unmatched junction nucleotides: 10. The CDR3, as DNA: TGTGCCATCAGTGAGTCGATAGCGGGACAGGGTTACGAAGCTTTCTTT. Translation gives CAISESIAGQGYEAFF.

This clone was counted a single time. The V call is TRBV30, the J call TRBJ1-3, with no clear D. This CDR3 contains 16 residues. V lost 0 bases, J lost 7 bases, and 19 bases lay in between. CDR1 is GTSNPN, CDR2 SVGIG, per germline (reference sequence). CDR3 nucleotide sequence: TGTGCCTGGAGTGTAGGGAGGTGGGAGCGTGGGAACACCATATATTTT. Its protein product is CAWSVGRWERGNTIYF. The variable domain in full, completed from reference TRBV30 and TRBJ1-3, reads SQTIHQWPATLVQPVGSPLSLECTVEGTSNPNLYWYRQAAGRGLQLLFYSVGIGQISSEVPQNLSASRPQDRQFILSSKKLLLSDSGFYLCAWSVGRWERGNTIYFGEGSWLTVV.

V is TRBV10-3 and J is TRBJ2-7; 8 nucleotides line up with TRBD2. The germline V gene encodes CDR1 ENHRY and CDR2 SYGVKD. V was pared by 7 bases and J by 3 bases, with 11 bases of the junction left unmatched. There are 15 residues in the CDR3. The CDR3 here is CAIKSGSYDSYEQYF. CDR3 nucleotides: TGTGCCATCAAGAGCGGGAGTTATGATAGCTACGAGCAGTACTTC.

The chain recombines TRBV7-9 with TRBJ1-4, with D possibly being TRBD1 (6 bases). The germline V and J ends were trimmed by 2 bases and 4 bases, with 17 bases remaining between them. The CDR3 totals 17 residues. Germline CDR1 and CDR2: SEHNR and FQNEAQ (reference sequence). The CDR3 region has the DNA TGTGCCAGCAGCTTACCCTCCTCCGGGACAAGTAATGAAAAACTGTTTTTT. The encoded protein is CASSLPSSGTSNEKLFF.

The chain employs TRBV9 and TRBJ2-3; 10 bases agree with TRBD2. Germline-derived CDR1 and CDR2 are SGDLS and YYNGEE. This CDR3 is built from 16 residues. The trim removed 3 bases at V and 2 bases at J, leaving 6 bases unmatched. For the CDR3, the DNA is TGTGCCAGCAGCGCCCGGAGCGGGAGGGACACAGATACGCAGTATTTT. Encoded protein: CASSARSGRDTDTQYF.

CDR3 DNA sequence: TGTGCCACCAGCAGAGATAGAACAGGGGGGAACACTGAAGCTTTCTTT. Its protein product is CATSRDRTGGNTEAFF. The J gene is TRBJ1-1, the V gene TRBV15; 8 bases fit TRBD1. The V segment lost 0 bases and the J segment 1 base; nucleotides outside the gene matches: 4. The length of the CDR3 is 16 residues. Germline V CDR1 and CDR2: LNHNV, YYDKDF (reference sequence).

The chain uses TRBV29-1 and TRBJ2-5, with a weak D call TRBD1 (5 bases). This CDR3 comprises 11 residues. With 3 bases removed from V and 3 bases from J, the gap between germline ends came to 5 bases. Germline values: CDR1 SQVTM, CDR2 ANQGSEA. In DNA, the CDR3 is TGCAGCGTTGACAGGGAAGAGACCCAGTACTTC. It is translated as CSVDREETQYF.

There are many counts of this clone. CDR3 bases: TGTGCCAGCAGCCCCGTTGGTACGGGAGGAAACACCATATATTTT. It translates to CASSPVGTGGNTIYF. The rearrangement joins TRBV7-2 to TRBJ1-3; D is undetermined. The CDR3 length is 15 residues. Trimming shortened V by 5 bases and J by 4 bases, and 15 bases separated the two germline ends. Germline V CDR1 and CDR2: SGHTA, FQGNSA.

This rearrangement joins TRBV7-2 to TRBJ1-3; TRBD1 matches at 7 bases. Per the germline V gene, CDR1 is SGHTA and CDR2 is FQGNSA. Trimming removed 1 base from V and 0 bases from J; junction bases left unmatched: 9. The CDR3 covers 18 residues. DNA for the CDR3: TGTGCCAGCAGCTTAGTTTCTTTGACAGGGAACTCTGGAAACACCATATATTTT. Encoded protein: CASSLVSLTGNSGNTIYF.

Notes on this clone: Other DNA variants within this sample encode the same CDR3. CDR3 region: CASSLLAGSTDTQYF. For the CDR3, the DNA is TGTGCCAGCTCACTTCTAGCGGGGAGCACAGATACGCAGTATTTT. V gene TRBV18 combines with J gene TRBJ2-3; 9 bases agree with TRBD2. Germline V gene data show CDR1 as KGHSH and CDR2 as LQKENI. The CDR3 is made up of 15 amino acids. V dropped 4 bases and J dropped 0; count of bases not matched to a gene: 2.

The chain recombines TRBV11-2 with TRBJ1-3, with 8 bases aligning to TRBD1. The trim removed 3 bases at V and 0 bases at J, leaving 7 bases unmatched. Germline V lookup: CDR1 SGHAT, CDR2 FQNNGV. The CDR3 covers 17 residues. The CDR3 loop reads CASSLIGTGVSGNTIYF. In DNA form, the CDR3 reads TGTGCCAGCAGCTTGATAGGGACAGGAGTCTCTGGAAACACCATATATTTT.

The chain employs TRBV12-3 or TRBV12-4 and TRBJ1-5; D remains ambiguous. This CDR3 spans 12 amino acids. V was cut by 6 bases and J by 5 bases, with 8 bases left in between. The CDR3 sequence is CASSQNYQPQHF. The CDR3 DNA is TGTGCCAGCAGCCAAAATTATCAGCCCCAGCATTTT.

The genes are TRBV7-2 and TRBJ1-3; D possibly corresponds to TRBD1 (5 bases). Looked up from germline, CDR1 is SGHTA and CDR2 is FQGNSA. V was clipped by 4 bases and J by 2 bases, with 9 bases between them. The CDR3 has 14 amino acids. The CDR3 nucleotides are TGTGCCAGCAGCTCGGGGGGGACTGGAAACACCATATATTTT. Residues: CASSSGGTGNTIYF.

This clone was seen just once. The chain recombines TRBV28 with TRBJ1-2; maybe TRBD1 (5 bases). V was clipped by 5 bases and J by 6 bases, with 19 bases between them. Looked up from germline, CDR1 is MDHEN and CDR2 is SYDVKM. The CDR3 spans 15 residues. The chain's CDR3 is CASSSYLSGEDGYTF. The CDR3 DNA is TGTGCCAGCAGTAGTTATCTGTCGGGGGAGGATGGCTACACCTTC.

This chain joins TRBV28 and TRBJ1-4; no reliable D call. Trimming stripped 2 bases from V and 7 bases from J, with 8 bases between. The CDR3 is made up of 13 amino acids. Germline V gene data show CDR1 as MDHEN and CDR2 as SYDVKM. The CDR3 DNA reads TGTGCCAGCAGTTTAGGCCGGGTTGAAAAACTGTTTTTT. Its protein product is CASSLGRVEKLFF.

This chain links TRBV6-5 with TRBJ1-3; D gene unclear. The CDR3 consists of 15 residues. Trimming removed 0 bases at V and 0 bases at J, with 6 bases between. CDR1 is MNHEY and CDR2 is SVGAGI in the germline V gene. The CDR3 DNA reads as TGTGCCAGCAGTTACTCGATGAGCTCTGGAAACACCATATATTTT. The encoded protein is CASSYSMSSGNTIYF.

In DNA form, the CDR3 reads TGTGCCAGCAGCAAGACAGGGTTTGAAGAGCAGTACTTC. Encoded protein: CASSKTGFEEQYF. The chain couples TRBV7-9 to TRBJ2-7; 7 bases map to TRBD1. J lost 7 bases, V lost 5 bases, and 8 bases had no gene match. CDR1 SEHNR and CDR2 FQNEAQ come from the germline V gene (reference sequence). The CDR3 length is 13 residues. Full variable domain (outside the CDR3, taken from reference TRBV7-9 and TRBJ2-7): DTGVSQNPRHKITKRGQNVTFRCDPISEHNRLYWYRQTLGQGPEFLTYFQNEAQLEKSRLLSDRFSAERPKGSFSTLEIQRTEQGDSAMYLCASSKTGFEEQYFGPGTRLTVT.

The chain is built from TRBV19 and TRBJ1-1, with 7 bases fitting TRBD1. The trim removed 8 bases at V and 8 bases at J, leaving 8 bases unmatched. Germline V gene sequence: CDR1 LNHDA, CDR2 SQIVND (reference sequence). The CDR3 is made up of 12 amino acids. The CDR3 coding sequence is TGTGCCAGTGGTGGACAGGCAGAGGAAGCTTTCTTT. Translating it yields CASGGQAEEAFF.

The chain combines TRBV5-4 with TRBJ2-2; the D is unclear. V was cut by 2 bases and J by 2 bases, with 16 bases left in between. CDR3 length: 17 residues. Germline V lookup: CDR1 SGHNT, CDR2 YYREEE (reference sequence). The CDR3 protein is CASSFSFLESNTGELFF. CDR3 nucleotide sequence: TGTGCCAGCAGCTTTTCATTCCTGGAGAGTAACACCGGGGAGCTGTTTTTT. Using reference TRBV5-4 and TRBJ2-2 for the parts outside the CDR3, the full variable domain is ETGVTQSPTHLIKTRGQQVTLRCSSQSGHNTVSWYQQALGQGPQFIFQYYREEENGRGNFPPRFSGLQFPNYSSELNVNALELDDSALYLCASSFSFLESNTGELFFGEGSRLTVL.

The rearrangement links TRBV5-5 to TRBJ1-3; D remains ambiguous. Between the trimmed V and J ends, which lost 5 bases and 0 bases, there was a span of 9 bases. This CDR3 comprises 14 residues. Germline V lookup: CDR1 SGHKS, CDR2 YYEKEE (reference sequence). The CDR3 bases are TGTGCCAGCAGTTATGAGAGCTCTGGAAACACCATATATTTT. Its protein product is CASSYESSGNTIYF.

The V gene is TRBV7-2, the J gene TRBJ2-3, with D uncertain. Trimming removed 3 bases at V and 1 base at J, with 17 bases between. Germline CDR1 SGHTA, CDR2 FQGNSA. This CDR3 spans 17 amino acids. Written as DNA, the CDR3 is TGTGCCAGCAGCTTTATGCCCGGTGGGCAGGGCACAGATACGCAGTATTTT. Translated, it gives CASSFMPGGQGTDTQYF. Based on the CDR3 plus reference TRBV7-2 and TRBJ2-3, the full variable domain is GAGVSQSPSNKVTEKGKDVELRCDPISGHTALYWYRQSLGQGLEFLIYFQGNSAPDKSGLPSDRFSAERTGGSVSTLTIQRTQQEDSAVYLCASSFMPGGQGTDTQYFGPGTRLTVL.

The chain uses TRBV21-1 and TRBJ1-6. TRBV21-1 is given as a pseudogene. CDR3 size: 15 residues. CDR3 in DNA: TGTGCCCCTCCGTCCGGGTTCGCCTATAATTCACCCCTCCACTTT. This encodes CAPPSGFAYNSPLHF.

The rearrangement uses TRBV28 and TRBJ2-7; 7 bases are shared with TRBD1. Germline V gene lookup returns CDR1 MDHEN and CDR2 SYDVKM. This CDR3 has 14 residues. Trimming removed 6 bases from V and 3 bases from J; junction bases left unmatched: 8. The CDR3 DNA sequence: TGTGCCAGCAGGCAAGGGGGCCCTTTCTACGAGCAGTACTTC. This translates into CASRQGGPFYEQYF.

The chain's CDR3 is CASRSGTGGEAFF. DNA for the CDR3: TGTGCCAGCAGGTCCGGGACAGGGGGTGAAGCTTTCTTT. The chain joins TRBV3-1 (or the pseudogene TRBV3-2) to TRBJ1-1; 11 positions agree with TRBD1. CDR1 is LGHDT and CDR2 is YNNKEL in the germline V gene (reference sequence). With V trimmed by 6 bases and J by 7 bases, 4 bases remained unmatched. The CDR3 has 13 amino acids.

This chain links TRBV15 with TRBJ1-3; TRBD1 matches 7 bases. V was clipped by 5 bases and J by 4 bases; unmatched bases: 11. The CDR3 is 16 residues long. The germline V gene encodes CDR1 LNHNV and CDR2 YYDKDF (reference sequence). In DNA, the CDR3 is TGTGCCACCAGCGAAAACCACAGGGGTTCAGGAAACACCATATATTTT. As protein: CATSENHRGSGNTIYF.